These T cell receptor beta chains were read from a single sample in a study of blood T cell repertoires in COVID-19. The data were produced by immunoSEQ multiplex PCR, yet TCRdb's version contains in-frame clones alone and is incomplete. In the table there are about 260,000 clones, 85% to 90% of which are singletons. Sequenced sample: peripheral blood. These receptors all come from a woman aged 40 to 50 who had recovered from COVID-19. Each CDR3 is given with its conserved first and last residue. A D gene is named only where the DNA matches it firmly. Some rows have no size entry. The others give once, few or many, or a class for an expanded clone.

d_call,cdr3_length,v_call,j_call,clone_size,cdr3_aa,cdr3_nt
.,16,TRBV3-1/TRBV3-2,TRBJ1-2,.,CASSPPRWAGRRGYTF,TGTGCCAGCAGCCCCCCAAGGTGGGCAGGGCGGCGTGGCTACACCTTC
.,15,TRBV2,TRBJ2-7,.,CASRGEGRGYYEQYF,TGTGCCAGCAGGGGGGAAGGGCGGGGATACTACGAGCAGTACTTC
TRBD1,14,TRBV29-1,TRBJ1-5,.,CSARQGGRDQPQHF,TGCAGCGCAAGACAGGGTGGTAGAGATCAGCCCCAGCATTTT
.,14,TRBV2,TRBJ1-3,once,CASSKQVSGNTIYF,TGTGCCAGCAGTAAACAAGTCTCTGGAAACACCATATATTTT
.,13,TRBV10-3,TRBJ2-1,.,CAIKARADGEQFF,TGTGCCATAAAGGCCAGGGCGGACGGTGAGCAGTTCTTC
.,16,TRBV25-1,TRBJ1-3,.,CASSGGFPSSGNTIYF,TGTGCCAGCAGTGGGGGCTTCCCTAGCTCTGGAAACACCATATATTTT
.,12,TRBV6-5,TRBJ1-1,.,CASSSGDTEAFF,TGTGCCAGCAGTTCGGGGGACACTGAAGCTTTCTTT
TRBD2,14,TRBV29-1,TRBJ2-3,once,CSVIGLANTDTQYF,TGCAGCGTCATAGGACTAGCGAACACAGATACGCAGTATTTT
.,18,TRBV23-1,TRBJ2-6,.,CASRFPEPKFSGANVLTF,TGCGCCAGCAGATTCCCCGAGCCGAAGTTCTCTGGGGCCAACGTCCTGACTTTC
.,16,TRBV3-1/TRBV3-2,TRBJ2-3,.,CASSGWREGVTDTQYF,TGTGCCAGCAGCGGCTGGAGAGAGGGGGTCACAGATACGCAGTATTTT
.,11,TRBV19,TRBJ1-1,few,CARGRGTEAFF,TGTGCCAGGGGGCGCGGCACTGAAGCTTTCTTT
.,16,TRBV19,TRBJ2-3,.,CASGRAGGAGTDTQYF,TGTGCCAGTGGGAGGGCCGGGGGCGCCGGCACAGATACGCAGTATTTT
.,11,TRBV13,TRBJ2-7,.,CASSFGPEQYF,TGTGCCAGCAGCTTTGGCCCCGAGCAGTACTTC
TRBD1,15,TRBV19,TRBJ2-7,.,CASSLPGQTTYEQYF,TGTGCCAGTAGTTTACCGGGACAGACCACCTACGAGCAGTACTTC
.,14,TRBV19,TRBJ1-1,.,CASSWGGVNTEAFF,TGTGCCAGTAGTTGGGGGGGCGTGAACACTGAAGCTTTCTTT
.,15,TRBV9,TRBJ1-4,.,CASSVGGLVGEKLFF,TGTGCCAGCAGCGTAGGAGGGTTAGTGGGTGAAAAACTGTTTTTT
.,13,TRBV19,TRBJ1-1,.,CASSADRNTEAFF,TGTGCCAGTAGTGCGGACAGAAACACTGAAGCTTTCTTT
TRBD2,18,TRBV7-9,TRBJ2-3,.,CASSLALVASGGPDTQYF,TGTGCCAGCAGCTTAGCGCTGGTGGCTAGCGGGGGCCCAGATACGCAGTATTTT
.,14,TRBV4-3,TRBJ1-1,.,CASSQDLLRVEAFF,TGCGCCAGCAGCCAAGACCTACTCAGGGTTGAAGCTTTCTTT
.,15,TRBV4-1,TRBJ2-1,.,CASSQRSSSYNEQFF,TGCGCCAGCAGCCAGAGGTCCAGCTCCTACAATGAGCAGTTCTTC
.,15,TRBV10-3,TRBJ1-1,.,CAISDSREESTEAFF,TGTGCCATCAGTGATTCCCGAGAGGAGAGCACTGAAGCTTTCTTT
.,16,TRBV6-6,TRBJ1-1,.,CASSLRNGPSNTEAFF,TGTGCCAGCAGTTTACGAAATGGCCCTTCGAACACTGAAGCTTTCTTT